One and the same sample provided the 18 T cell receptor beta chains below, sequenced in a study of tumor-infiltrating lymphocytes in primary liver carcinoma. Co-extraction of both nucleic acids (RNA and DNA) used 20-30 mg of unsorted bulk tissue. The researchers produced TCR beta cDNA from 450 to 600 ng total RNA with a constant-region primer. Sequencing libraries for TCR beta derived from three nested multiplex PCR rounds that used slightly modified ARM-PCR. For 10 cycles apiece, the opening two PCR rounds ran with TRBV1-TRBV30 forward primers and a C-beta reverse primer. TCRdb reprocessed the multiplex PCR reads with MiXCR, giving one entry per CDR3 protein. The sample consists of about 120,000 distinct CDR3 sequences, around two thirds of them appearing once. The sequenced sample was liver tumor tissue from sampling region 1. As to subset: tumor region T1, superior pole. These receptors were collected from a woman in her sixties or seventies with primary liver carcinoma and hepatitis B virus infection.

Notes on this clonotype: A single base separates this from a much larger clone, so it may be a read error. The chain has TRBV6-1 and TRBJ1-5, with 8 bases matching TRBD1. The CDR3 is made up of 13 amino acids. Germline-derived CDR1 and CDR2 are MNHNS and SASEGT. Unmatched junction bases numbered 6, after V lost 7 bases and J lost 7 bases. CDR3 residues: CASTGQDKQPQHF. DNA of the CDR3: TGTGCCAGCACGGGACAGGATAAACAGCCCCAGCATTTT.

This rearrangement joins TRBV11-1 to TRBJ2-2, with 7 bases aligning to TRBD1. The CDR3 totals 15 residues. Germline V gives CDR1 SGHAT, CDR2 FQDESV (reference sequence). Germline trimming cut 3 bases from V and 10 bases from J; bases unmatched to any gene: 11. Here the CDR3 DNA reads TGTGCCAGCAGCTTGAGGGCAGGGGGATCCGAGGAGCTGTTTTTT. Amino acids: CASSLRAGGSEELFF.

This clonotype has just a few counts. The chain uses TRBV5-1 and TRBJ2-1; D gene unclear. The V gene's germline CDR1 is SGHRS and CDR2 YFSETQ. The length of the CDR3 is 14 residues. With 0 bases removed from V and 2 bases from J, the gap between germline ends came to 6 bases. Here the CDR3 DNA reads TGCGCCAGCAGCTTGGTCCCTCCCTACAATGAGCAGTTCTTC. This translates into CASSLVPPYNEQFF. The full variable domain, completed using reference TRBV5-1 and TRBJ2-1, is KAGVTQTPRYLIKTRGQQVTLSCSPISGHRSVSWYQQTPGQGLQFLFEYFSETQRNKGNFPGRFSGRQFSNSRSEMNVSTLELGDSALYLCASSLVPPYNEQFFGPGTRLTVL.

On this clonotype: Lacking the conserved final phenylalanine or tryptophan, this CDR3 likely reflects a read error. V and J are TRBV7-8 and TRBJ1-3, with D unresolved. This CDR3 is built from 15 residues. Germline lookup yields CDR1 SGHVS and CDR2 FQNEAQ. Trimming took off 3 bases at V and 0 bases at J, with 9 bases between the two ends. This CDR3 is CASSFYGSSGNTIYS. The CDR3 nucleotides are TGTGCCAGCAGCTTTTATGGATCCTCTGGAAACACCATATATTCT.

Points on this clonotype: With a much larger clone just one base away, this may be a read error. The rearrangement joins TRBV4-2 to TRBJ2-3; unclear D gene. CDR1 is LGHNA and CDR2 is YNFKEQ in the germline V gene. The CDR3 loop spans 12 amino acids. CDR3 in amino acids: CVSSQFEDTQYF. The CDR3 nucleotides are TGTGTCAGCAGCCAATTTGAAGATACGCAGTATTTT.

Regarding this clonotype: A much more abundant neighbour one base away suggests this may be a read error. This CDR3 fails to terminate in the conserved phenylalanine or tryptophan, so it likely reflects a read error. The chain is built from TRBV4-1 and TRBJ1-2, with 8 bases that match TRBD1. This CDR3 spans 15 amino acids. J lost 6 bases, V lost 2 bases, and 8 bases had no gene match. Germline V gene sequence: CDR1 MGHRA, CDR2 YSYEKL. CDR3 residues: CASSQSPTGENGYTL. For the CDR3, the DNA is TGCGCCAGCAGCCAATCACCGACAGGGGAAAATGGCTACACCCTC.

This clonotype showed up just once. A read error may explain this, as a much larger clone is one base away. This sequence joins TRBV12-3 or TRBV12-4 and TRBJ1-4; a possible D gene is TRBD1 (6 bases). Trimming removed 6 bases at V and 8 bases at J, with 19 bases between. This CDR3 region has 15 residues. The chain's CDR3 is CASRRQLGATEKLFF. The DNA for the CDR3 is TGTGCCAGCAGGAGACAACTGGGGGCGACAGAAAAACTGTTTTTT.

Worth noting for this clonotype: A single base separates this from a much larger clone, so it may be a read error. The rearrangement links TRBV29-1 to TRBJ2-5; unclear D gene. CDR3 length equals 11 residues. Germline V gene lookup returns CDR1 SQVTM and CDR2 ANQGSEA. For the CDR3, the DNA is TGCAGCGTTGAATACGAAGAGACCCTGTACTTC. Encoded protein: CSVEYEETLYF. The full variable domain, with the rest looked up from reference TRBV29-1 and TRBJ2-5, is SAVISQKPSRDICQRGTSLTIQCQVDSQVTMMFWYRQQPGQSLTLIATANQGSEATYESGFVIDKFPISRPNLTFSTLTVSNMSPEDSSIYLCSVEYEETLYFGPGTRLLVL.

As to this clonotype: The junction shows a germline mismatch at one end, possibly a read error. The chain links TRBV6-1 to TRBJ1-5; D might be TRBD1 (5 bases). Per germline, CDR1 MNHNS and CDR2 SASEGT. The CDR3 covers 15 residues. The CDR3 spells CTSSEVPGMGQPQHF. CDR3 DNA sequence: TGTACCAGCAGTGAAGTTCCAGGGATGGGACAGCCCCAGCATTTT.

CDR3 DNA: TGCGCCAGCAGCTTGGATGGCCGACACACTGAAGCTTTCTTT. It translates to CASSLDGRHTEAFF. This rearrangement joins TRBV5-1 to TRBJ1-1; D not certain. This CDR3 region has 14 residues. Trimming removed 0 bases at V and 3 bases at J, with 9 bases between. CDR1 and CDR2 from the germline V gene are SGHRS and YFSETQ.

This clonotype was counted at least ten times. The V call is TRBV2, the J call TRBJ1-6, with D unclear. Trimming pared 1 base from V and 10 bases from J, leaving 8 bases between. CDR1 is SNHLY, CDR2 FYNNEI, per germline. This CDR3 has 13 amino acids. CDR3 in amino acids: CASSEGRSSPLHF. In nucleotides, the CDR3 is TGTGCCAGCAGTGAAGGGAGATCCTCACCCCTCCACTTT.

A remark on this clonotype: The conserved phenylalanine or tryptophan is not found at the CDR3 terminus, so this likely reflects a read error. CDR3 nucleotides: TGTGCCAGCAGTGAAAGTAGGGAACCTCAGCCCCAGCATTCT. Translated: CASSESREPQPQHS. This chain connects TRBV2 to TRBJ1-5; D uncertain. Germline V CDR1 and CDR2: SNHLY, FYNNEI. With 2 bases removed from V and 6 bases from J, the gap between germline ends came to 11 bases. This CDR3 has 14 residues.

This clonotype was counted many times. The V gene is TRBV7-8, the J gene TRBJ2-5; tentative D call: TRBD2 (6 bases). Germline V CDR1 and CDR2: SGHVS, FQNEAQ. V lost 1 base to trimming and J lost 5 bases, with 14 bases between them. The CDR3 length is 15 residues. The CDR3 nucleotides read TGTGCCAGCAGCTTAGAGGGTCAGGGAGGTGAGACCCAGTACTTC. Protein: CASSLEGQGGETQYF.

In this sample, this clonotype turned up many times. The chain's CDR3 is CASRHRDRNTGELFF. In DNA form, the CDR3 reads TGTGCCAGCAGGCACCGGGACAGGAACACCGGGGAGCTGTTTTTT. V usage is TRBV12-3 or TRBV12-4 and J usage is TRBJ2-2; 7 bases are a match to TRBD1. The CDR3 extends over 15 amino acids. V dropped 6 bases and J dropped 1; count of bases not matched to a gene: 5.

This clonotype was seen once. This rearrangement joins TRBV4-1 to TRBJ2-1; tentative D call: TRBD1 (6 bases). The CDR3 runs 19 residues. Germline lookup yields CDR1 MGHRA and CDR2 YSYEKL. V was clipped by 2 bases and J by 6 bases, with 26 bases between them. CDR3 protein: CASSQRGVGAQRTINEQFF. CDR3 sequence (DNA): TGCGCCAGCAGCCAAAGAGGAGTGGGGGCACAGAGAACAATCAATGAGCAGTTCTTC.

About this clonotype: A much larger clone differs from this one at a single base, so this may be a read error. This rearrangement joins TRBV12-3 or TRBV12-4 to TRBJ2-4, with TRBD2 matching over 13 bases. The CDR3 runs 13 residues. The CDR3 coding sequence is TGTACCAGCAGTTTAAGGACTAGCGGGAGTTTCCACTTC. Protein: CTSSLRTSGSFHF.

The chain combines TRBV7-9 with TRBJ2-1, with D possibly matching TRBD1 (5 bases). Germline CDR1 SEHNR, CDR2 FQNEAQ (reference sequence). This CDR3 has 16 residues. V shed 2 bases and J shed 6 bases, with 17 bases lying between them. CDR3 sequence (DNA): TGTGCCAGCAGCTTAATGATTATGGTAGGGGCCAATGAGCAGTTCTTC. Amino acid sequence: CASSLMIMVGANEQFF. The full variable domain, its missing parts supplied by reference TRBV7-9 and TRBJ2-1, is DTGVSQNPRHKITKRGQNVTFRCDPISEHNRLYWYRQTLGQGPEFLTYFQNEAQLEKSRLLSDRFSAERPKGSFSTLEIQRTEQGDSAMYLCASSLMIMVGANEQFFGPGTRLTVL.

A remark on this clonotype: The conserved final phenylalanine or tryptophan is absent from the CDR3, which likely points to a read error. The CDR3 sequence: CSVVDSGGTYTEAFI. For the CDR3, the DNA is TGCAGCGTGGTGGACAGTGGGGGGACCTACACTGAAGCTTTCATT. The chain uses TRBV29-1 and TRBJ1-1; weak D call: TRBD1 (6 bases). With 6 bases removed from V and 3 bases from J, the gap between germline ends came to 20 bases. Germline V gene sequence: CDR1 SQVTM, CDR2 ANQGSEA. The CDR3 is 15 amino acids.